This T cell receptor (beta chain) is from a study of blood T cells in healthy people across ages. Losses at the gene ends were 4 bases for V and 3 bases for J; bases not matched to a gene: 9. This CDR3 is 18 amino acids long. Germline CDR1 MNHEY, CDR2 SVGAGI. Through a sample-barcoded 5' primer and a J-beta primer mix, a second PCR was run for roughly 7 to 12 cycles. Via MiXCR, TCRdb re-called the 5' RACE reads, giving one row per CDR3 protein. The sample consists of 1.5 million to 2 million distinct CDR3 sequences, about 31% of them appearing once. Notes on the study in general: There was no known CMV status for donors, so expanded clonotype changes were possibly confounded. Age showed a roughly linear inverse relationship with TCR beta diversity per million T cells.

In regard to this clonotype: Its antigen is as yet unknown.

This receptor was taken from a woman in her 30s in good health. The sequencing input was blood. This chain joins TRBV6-5 and TRBJ2-3; 14 positions match TRBD2. CDR3 DNA: TGTGCCAGCAGTTCCCGGGTCGGGACTAGCGGGAGAACAGATACGCAGTATTTT. Protein: CASSSRVGTSGRTDTQYF.